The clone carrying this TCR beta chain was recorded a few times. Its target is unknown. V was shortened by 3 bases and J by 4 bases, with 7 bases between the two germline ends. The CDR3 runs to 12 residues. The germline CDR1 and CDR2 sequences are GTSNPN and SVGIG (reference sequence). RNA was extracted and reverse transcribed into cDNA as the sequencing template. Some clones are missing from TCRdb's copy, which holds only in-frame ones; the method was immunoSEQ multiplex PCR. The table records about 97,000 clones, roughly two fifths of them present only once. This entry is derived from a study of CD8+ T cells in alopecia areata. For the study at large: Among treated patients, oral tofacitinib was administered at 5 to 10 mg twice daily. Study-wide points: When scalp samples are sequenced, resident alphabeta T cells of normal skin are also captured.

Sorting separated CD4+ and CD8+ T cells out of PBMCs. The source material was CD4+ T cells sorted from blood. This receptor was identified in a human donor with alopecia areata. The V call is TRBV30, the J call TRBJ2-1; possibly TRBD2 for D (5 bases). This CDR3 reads CAWSRRYNEQFF. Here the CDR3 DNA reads TGTGCCTGGAGCAGGAGGTACAATGAGCAGTTCTTC. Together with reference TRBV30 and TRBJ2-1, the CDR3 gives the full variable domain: SQTIHQWPATLVQPVGSPLSLECTVEGTSNPNLYWYRQAAGRGLQLLFYSVGIGQISSEVPQNLSASRPQDRQFILSSKKLLLSDSGFYLCAWSRRYNEQFFGPGTRLTVL.